This TCR beta chain stems from a study of cytomegalovirus exposure and HLA in healthy donors. The CDR3 is made up of 14 amino acids. Per germline, CDR1 SGDLS and CDR2 YYNGEE. V lost 0 bases to trimming and J lost 5 bases, with 11 bases between them. PCR amplification relied on 60 Vbeta primers (plus 13 Jbeta primers). TCRdb's table, derived via immunoSEQ multiplex PCR, lists solely in-frame clones and lacks some. The sample includes about 160,000 clones, roughly 78% of them seen just once. Sequencing input: PBMCs. The genes are TRBV9 and TRBJ2-5, with D maybe TRBD2 (6 bases). This sequence was found in a man in his forties or fifties in good health and CMV-seropositive. The CDR3 spells CASSVGGESETQYF. CDR3 bases: TGTGCCAGCAGCGTAGGGGGGGAGTCGGAGACCCAGTACTTC.